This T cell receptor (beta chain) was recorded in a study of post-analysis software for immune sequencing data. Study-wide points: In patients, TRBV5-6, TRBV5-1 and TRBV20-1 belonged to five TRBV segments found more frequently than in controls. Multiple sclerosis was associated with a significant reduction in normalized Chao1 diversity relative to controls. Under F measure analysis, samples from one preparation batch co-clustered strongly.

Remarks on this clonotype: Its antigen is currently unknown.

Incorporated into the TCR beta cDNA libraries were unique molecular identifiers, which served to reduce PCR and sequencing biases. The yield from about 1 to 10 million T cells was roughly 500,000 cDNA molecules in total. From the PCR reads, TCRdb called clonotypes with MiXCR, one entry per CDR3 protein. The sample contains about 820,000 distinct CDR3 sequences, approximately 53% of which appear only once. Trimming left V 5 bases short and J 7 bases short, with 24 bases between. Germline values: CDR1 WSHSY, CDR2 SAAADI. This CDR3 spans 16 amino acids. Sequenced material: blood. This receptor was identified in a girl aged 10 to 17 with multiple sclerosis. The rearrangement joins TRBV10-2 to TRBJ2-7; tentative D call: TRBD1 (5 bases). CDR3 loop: CASSFKTLPRSGEQYF. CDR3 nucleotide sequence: TGCGCCAGCAGTTTCAAGACCCTGCCTCGGTCAGGGGAGCAGTACTTC.